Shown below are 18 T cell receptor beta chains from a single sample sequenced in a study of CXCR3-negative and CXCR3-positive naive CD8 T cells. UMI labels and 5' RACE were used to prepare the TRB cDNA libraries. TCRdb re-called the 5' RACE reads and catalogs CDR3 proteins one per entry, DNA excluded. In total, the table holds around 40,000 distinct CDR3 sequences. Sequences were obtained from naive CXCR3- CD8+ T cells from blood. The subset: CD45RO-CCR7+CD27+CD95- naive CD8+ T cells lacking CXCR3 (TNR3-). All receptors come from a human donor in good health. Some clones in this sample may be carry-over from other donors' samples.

This CDR3 is CASSGTGELFF. V usage is TRBV27 and J usage is TRBJ2-2. The CDR3 runs to 11 residues. The germline gives CDR1 MNHEY, CDR2 SMNVEV (reference sequence).

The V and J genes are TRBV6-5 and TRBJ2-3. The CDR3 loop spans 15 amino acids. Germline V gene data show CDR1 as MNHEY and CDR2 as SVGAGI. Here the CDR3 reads CASSYFAQDTDTQYF.

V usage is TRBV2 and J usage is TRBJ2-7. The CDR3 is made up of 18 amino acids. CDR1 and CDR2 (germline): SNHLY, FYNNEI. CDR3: CASSDYWVLDRGSYEQYF.

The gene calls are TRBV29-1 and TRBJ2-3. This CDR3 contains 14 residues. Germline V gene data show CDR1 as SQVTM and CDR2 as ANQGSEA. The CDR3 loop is CSVDRWASTDTQYF.

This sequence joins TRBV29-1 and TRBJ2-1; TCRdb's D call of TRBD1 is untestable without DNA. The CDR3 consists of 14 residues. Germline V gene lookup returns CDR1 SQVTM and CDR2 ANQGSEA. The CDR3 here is CSVDFPIGRDEQFF.

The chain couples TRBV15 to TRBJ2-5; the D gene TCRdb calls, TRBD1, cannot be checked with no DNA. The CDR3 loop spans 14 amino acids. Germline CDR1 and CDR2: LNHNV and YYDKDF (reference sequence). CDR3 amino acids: CATRGQLLQETQYF.

CDR3 residues: CAISGDRGYEQYF. V and J are TRBV10-3 and TRBJ2-7; without DNA, the TCRdb call of TRBD1 cannot be checked. This CDR3 is built from 13 residues. CDR1 is ENHRY and CDR2 is SYGVKD in the germline V gene.

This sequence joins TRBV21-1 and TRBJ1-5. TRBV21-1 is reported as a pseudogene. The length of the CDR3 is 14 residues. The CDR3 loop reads CASRENGGNQPQHF.

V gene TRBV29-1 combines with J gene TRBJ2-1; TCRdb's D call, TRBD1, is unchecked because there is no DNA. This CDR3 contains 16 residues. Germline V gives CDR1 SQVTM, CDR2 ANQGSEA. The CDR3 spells CSVVLVAGGFSNEQFF.

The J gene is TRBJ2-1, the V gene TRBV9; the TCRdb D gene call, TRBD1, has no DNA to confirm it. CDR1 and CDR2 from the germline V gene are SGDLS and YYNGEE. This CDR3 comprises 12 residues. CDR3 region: CASKGMGEEQFF.

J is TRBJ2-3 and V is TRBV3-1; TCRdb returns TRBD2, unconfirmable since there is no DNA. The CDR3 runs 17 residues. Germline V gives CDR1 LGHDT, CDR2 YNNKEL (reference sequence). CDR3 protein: CASSQDGTSQFTDTQYF.

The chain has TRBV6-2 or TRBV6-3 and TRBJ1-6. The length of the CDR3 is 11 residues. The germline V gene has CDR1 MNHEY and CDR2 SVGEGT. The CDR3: CASSGGKSLHF.

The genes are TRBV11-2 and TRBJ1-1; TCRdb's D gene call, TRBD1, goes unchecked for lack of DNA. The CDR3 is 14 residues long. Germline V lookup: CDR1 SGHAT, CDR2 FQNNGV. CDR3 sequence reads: CASSLEGATDLVFF. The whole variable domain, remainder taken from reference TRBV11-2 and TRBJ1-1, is EAGVAQSPRYKIIEKRQSVAFWCNPISGHATLYWYQQILGQGPKLLIQFQNNGVVDDSQLPKDRFSAERLKGVDSTLKIQPAKLEDSAVYLCASSLEGATDLVFFGQGTRLTVV.

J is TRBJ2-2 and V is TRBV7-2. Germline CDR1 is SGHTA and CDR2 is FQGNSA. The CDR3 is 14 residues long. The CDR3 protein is CASSLELRAGELFF. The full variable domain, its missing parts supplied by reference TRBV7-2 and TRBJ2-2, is GAGVSQSPSNKVTEKGKDVELRCDPISGHTALYWYRQSLGQGLEFLIYFQGNSAPDKSGLPSDRFSAERTGGSVSTLTIQRTQQEDSAVYLCASSLELRAGELFFGEGSRLTVL.

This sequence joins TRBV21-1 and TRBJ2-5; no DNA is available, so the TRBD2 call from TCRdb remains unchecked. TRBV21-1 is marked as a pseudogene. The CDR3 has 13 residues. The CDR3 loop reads CASSRNGPETQYF.

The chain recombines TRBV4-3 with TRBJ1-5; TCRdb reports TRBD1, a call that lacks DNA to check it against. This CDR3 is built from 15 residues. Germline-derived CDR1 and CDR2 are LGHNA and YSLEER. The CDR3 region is CASSQEWDRGQPQHF.

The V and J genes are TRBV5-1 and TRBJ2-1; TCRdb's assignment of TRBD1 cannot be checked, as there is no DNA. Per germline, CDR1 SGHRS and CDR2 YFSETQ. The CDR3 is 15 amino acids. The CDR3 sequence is CASSLGDRAAGEQFF. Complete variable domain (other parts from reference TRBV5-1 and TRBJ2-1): KAGVTQTPRYLIKTRGQQVTLSCSPISGHRSVSWYQQTPGQGLQFLFEYFSETQRNKGNFPGRFSGRQFSNSRSEMNVSTLELGDSALYLCASSLGDRAAGEQFFGPGTRLTVL.

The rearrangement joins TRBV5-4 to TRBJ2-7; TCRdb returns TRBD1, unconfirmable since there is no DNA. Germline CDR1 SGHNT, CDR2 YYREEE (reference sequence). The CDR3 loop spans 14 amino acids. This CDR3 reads CASGQGELSYEQYF.